Each of the 3 T cell receptor beta chains below was sequenced from the same sample in a study of post-analysis software for immune sequencing data. Their antigens remain unidentified. Whole-study results and caveats: The study found TRBV5-6, TRBV5-1 and TRBV20-1 among roughly 5 TRBV segments more frequent in patients than controls.

Sequencing libraries made from TCR beta cDNA carried unique molecular identifiers. TCRdb re-derived calls from the PCR reads in MiXCR, one entry per CDR3 protein. The sample gives hundreds of thousands of distinct CDR3 sequences, more than 50% of which show up once; about 11% is in the top ten. Input material: blood. The receptors derive from a girl under 10 years old with multiple sclerosis.

This clonotype has a handful of counts. The gene calls are TRBV6-4 and TRBJ1-1; D is possibly TRBD1 (6 bases). The ends were cut back, 3 bases at V and 5 bases at J, with 10 bases in the middle. The germline CDR1 and CDR2 sequences are MRHNA and SNTAGT. CDR3 length: 13 residues. DNA of the CDR3: TGTGCCAGCAGTGAGACAGGTTTGACTGAAGCTTTCTTT. Protein sequence: CASSETGLTEAFF.

This rearrangement joins TRBV29-1 to TRBJ2-6, with 8 bases aligning to TRBD2. The CDR3 has 16 amino acids. Trimming cost V 0 bases and J 4 bases; bases outside gene matches: 5. CDR1 is SQVTM and CDR2 is ANQGSEA in the germline V gene. The CDR3 DNA is TGCAGCGTTGAAGATCGGGGGGGATCAGGGGCCAACGTCCTGACTTTC. This codes for CSVEDRGGSGANVLTF.

The chain recombines TRBV7-3 with TRBJ2-7; D unresolved. The CDR3 length is 15 residues. V lost 5 bases and J lost 2, with 16 bases in between. Germline V gives CDR1 SGHTA, CDR2 FQGTGA. CDR3 nucleotides: TGTGCCAGCAGCCTACGACCTGACTCTCCCTACGAGCAGTACTTC. It encodes CASSLRPDSPYEQYF.